This TCR beta chain came from a study of T cells after yellow fever vaccination. The study, taken as a whole, reports: Post-booster reappearance was seen for most primary-vaccination clones (around 96% CD4, roughly 86% CD8). Contamination of FACS-sorted repertoires by abundant clonotypes from the bulk population could occur.

Synthesis of TCR cDNA relied on 5'RACE template switching, which attached a universal primer site and UMIs. TCRdb processed the 5' RACE reads anew with MiXCR; each CDR3 protein has one entry. The sample consists of 150,000 to 200,000 distinct CDR3 sequences, around 7% of them appearing once. This clonotype was seen many times. Its antigen is not identified. In germline, CDR1 is MNHEY, CDR2 SVGEGT. The CDR3 spans 13 residues. V was pared by 6 bases and J by 6 bases, with 12 bases between. The material was CD4+ T cells sorted from PBMCs, obtained 5 days after the first yellow fever vaccination. The sequence was collected from a man aged 18 to 29 who received the YFV17D yellow fever vaccine. This chain connects TRBV6-2 or TRBV6-3 to TRBJ1-5; weak D call: TRBD1 (6 bases). The CDR3 sequence is CASRGHNRQPQHF. The CDR3 DNA reads as TGTGCCAGCAGGGGACATAATCGTCAGCCCCAGCATTTT.